This paragraph reports one T cell receptor beta chain. Its matching antigen is unknown. The sample belongs to a study of OX40 agonist ivuxolimab in advanced cancers. For the study at large: Melanoma, hepatocellular carcinoma, head and neck or renal cell cancer occurred in dose-escalation patients. Study observations and caveats: Among the lowest peripheral clonal expansion occurred in 0.1-3.0 mg/kg partial responders. At doses 0.1 to 3.0 mg/kg, CD4+ and CD8+ clones expanded.

Method: immunoSEQ multiplex PCR; TCRdb's copy keeps in-frame clones and lacks some. The table has around 20,000 clones, 70% to 90% seen once. Systemic immunosuppression or a history of autoimmune disease excluded patients. This TCR derives from an adult with an advanced solid tumor such as melanoma, head and neck, liver or kidney cancer. The source was CD4+ or CD8+ T cells sorted from blood, collected in a trial of the OX40 agonist ivuxolimab.

Written as DNA, the CDR3 is TGTGCCAGCAGACTGACAGGCGTTGAAAAACTGTTTTTT. Translating it yields CASRLTGVEKLFF. The chain is built from TRBV27 and TRBJ1-4; weak D call: TRBD1 (6 bases). The length of the CDR3 is 13 residues. The V end was cut by 6 bases, the J end by 7 bases, with 12 bases between. From germline, CDR1 is MNHEY and CDR2 SMNVEV (reference sequence).